What follows are 12 T cell receptor beta chains derived from one specimen sequenced in a study of beta chain features in type 1 diabetes. General study results and limits: In every one of the four CD4+ subsets, TCRB CDR3s were moderately but significantly shorter in Type 1 diabetes patients.

Isolated RNA was reverse transcribed in full, so expressed TCRB transcripts were sequenced. The protocol was immunoSEQ multiplex PCR, while the TCRdb copy is restricted to in-frame clones and leaves out a portion. Of approximately 260,000 clones listed, approximately 24% are singletons. What these receptors recognize is not known. Sequenced input: naive CD4+ T cells from blood. All receptors derive from a woman younger than 45 with type 1 diabetes.

A few counts support this clone. The chain recombines TRBV30 with TRBJ2-3; TRBD2 matches at 14 bases. The CDR3 loop spans 19 amino acids. Germline V gene data show CDR1 as GTSNPN and CDR2 as SVGIG (reference sequence). Trimming removed 0 bases from V and 0 bases from J; junction bases left unmatched: 8. CDR3 loop: CAWSVGGTSGSWSTDTQYF. For the CDR3, the DNA is TGTGCCTGGAGTGTTGGCGGGACTAGCGGGAGTTGGAGCACAGATACGCAGTATTTT. The full variable domain, its missing parts supplied by reference TRBV30 and TRBJ2-3, is SQTIHQWPATLVQPVGSPLSLECTVEGTSNPNLYWYRQAAGRGLQLLFYSVGIGQISSEVPQNLSASRPQDRQFILSSKKLLLSDSGFYLCAWSVGGTSGSWSTDTQYFGPGTRLTVL.

This clone was seen only a few times. V is TRBV10-2 and J is TRBJ1-2, with no clear D. V lost 7 bases to trimming and J lost 3 bases, with 15 bases between them. Germline V CDR1 and CDR2: WSHSY, SAAADI. This CDR3 spans 14 amino acids. CDR3 protein: CASISRYPDYGYTF. CDR3 nucleotide sequence: TGCGCCAGCATTTCTCGGTATCCGGACTATGGCTACACCTTC.

Note on this clone: Other DNA variants within this sample encode the same CDR3. The V gene is TRBV30, the J gene TRBJ2-3; 7 bases line up with TRBD2. Per germline, CDR1 GTSNPN and CDR2 SVGIG (reference sequence). J gave up 2 bases and V 0 bases, and 5 bases lay outside the gene matches. This CDR3 comprises 15 residues. The CDR3 region is CAWSVGAGDTDTQYF. CDR3 DNA: TGTGCCTGGAGTGTAGGGGCGGGAGACACAGATACGCAGTATTTT.

This clone was detected only a few times. This chain connects TRBV5-1 to TRBJ2-5; TRBD2 agrees at 9 bases. V lost 1 base and J lost 1; bases outside the gene matches: 5. CDR1 and CDR2 from the germline V gene are SGHRS and YFSETQ. CDR3 length: 16 amino acids. For the CDR3, the DNA is TGCGCCAGCAGCTTGTTGACTAGCGGCCTCCAAGAGACCCAGTACTTC. Translating it yields CASSLLTSGLQETQYF.

V gene TRBV5-1 combines with J gene TRBJ2-1; TRBD1 matches at 10 bases. With 4 bases clipped from V and 10 bases from J, the junction kept 8 bases outside the gene matches. The CDR3 has 14 residues. CDR1 is SGHRS, CDR2 YFSETQ, per germline. CDR3 residues: CASSPRDRGEEQFF. DNA for the CDR3: TGCGCCAGCAGCCCCAGGGACAGGGGAGAAGAGCAGTTCTTC.

The chain joins TRBV14 to TRBJ2-1; 10 bases agree with TRBD2. The CDR3 length is 16 residues. The V gene end was trimmed by 0 bases and the J gene end by 8 bases; junction bases not matched to a gene: 7. The germline CDR1 and CDR2 sequences are SGHDN and FVKESK. The CDR3 protein is CASSQEVKREGDEQFF. The CDR3 DNA reads TGTGCCAGCAGCCAAGAGGTTAAGCGGGAGGGGGATGAGCAGTTCTTC.

This clone was found a few times. The chain recombines TRBV29-1 with TRBJ1-2; 11 bases are a match to TRBD1. Germline V gene data show CDR1 as SQVTM and CDR2 as ANQGSEA. Trimming cost V 4 bases and J 8 bases; bases outside gene matches: 6. The CDR3 consists of 13 residues. This CDR3 reads CSVGTGGASGYTF. In DNA form, the CDR3 reads TGCAGCGTTGGGACAGGGGGCGCGTCCGGCTACACCTTC.

This chain connects TRBV30 to TRBJ1-1, with D possibly being TRBD1 (6 bases). Germline V gene sequence: CDR1 GTSNPN, CDR2 SVGIG (reference sequence). The ends were cut back, 4 bases at V and 7 bases at J, with 16 bases in the middle. The CDR3 has 13 amino acids. CDR3 region: CAWILAGTFEAFF. The CDR3 coding sequence is TGTGCCTGGATCCTGGCCGGGACATTTGAAGCTTTCTTT.

There are a few counts of this clone. V usage is TRBV29-1 and J usage is TRBJ2-5; possible D gene TRBD1, 5 bases. Trimming left V 4 bases short and J 4 bases short, with 16 bases between. The CDR3 loop spans 14 amino acids. Germline V CDR1 and CDR2: SQVTM, ANQGSEA. CDR3 DNA: TGCAGCGTTGCAAGGGGCGTCCCGGGAGAGACCCAGTACTTC. It encodes CSVARGVPGETQYF.

The chain combines TRBV29-1 with TRBJ2-1; tentative D call: TRBD1 (5 bases). The germline V and J ends were trimmed by 4 bases and 7 bases, with 17 bases remaining between them. CDR1 SQVTM and CDR2 ANQGSEA come from the germline V gene. CDR3 size: 14 residues. The DNA for the CDR3 is TGCAGCGTTGGGCCTGGGGCGTCTGGAAATGAGCAGTTCTTC. This codes for CSVGPGASGNEQFF.

This clone has more than one count but fewer than ten. The chain has TRBV5-1 and TRBJ2-1, with TRBD2 identical over 9 bases. CDR3 length: 16 amino acids. Germline trimming cut 2 bases from V and 4 bases from J; bases unmatched to any gene: 7. Germline-derived CDR1 and CDR2 are SGHRS and YFSETQ. The CDR3 region is CASSFGAGGPYNEQFF. The CDR3, as DNA: TGCGCCAGCAGCTTCGGAGCGGGAGGCCCATACAATGAGCAGTTCTTC. The whole variable domain, remainder taken from reference TRBV5-1 and TRBJ2-1, is KAGVTQTPRYLIKTRGQQVTLSCSPISGHRSVSWYQQTPGQGLQFLFEYFSETQRNKGNFPGRFSGRQFSNSRSEMNVSTLELGDSALYLCASSFGAGGPYNEQFFGPGTRLTVL.

This clone was counted only a few times. The chain recombines TRBV29-1 with TRBJ1-1; tentative D call: TRBD1 (5 bases). CDR1 SQVTM and CDR2 ANQGSEA come from the germline V gene. CDR3 length equals 12 residues. Trimming removed 4 bases at V and 0 bases at J, with 6 bases between. The CDR3 reads CSVGDLNTEAFF. The CDR3 DNA sequence: TGCAGCGTTGGGGACTTGAACACTGAAGCTTTCTTT.